The 6 T cell receptor beta chains reported below all come from one sample, sequenced in a study of glioma-infiltrating T cells. The iRepertoire nested amplicon-rescue multiplex PCR amplified TCR alpha and beta CDR3s from RNA. TCRdb re-derived calls from the multiplex PCR reads in MiXCR, one entry per CDR3 protein. The data show some 180,000 distinct CDR3 sequences, roughly 32% seen once. The sequenced sample was glioma tissue, nonneoplastic brain tissue, or PBMCs (not recorded which). Source of these receptors: a human donor with low-grade glioma or glioblastoma, undergoing nonglioma brain surgery, or in good health (not recorded which).

A note on this clonotype: This sequence may be a read error, since a much larger clone differs from it by one base. V gene TRBV4-1 combines with J gene TRBJ2-7; perhaps TRBD2 as D (5 bases). This CDR3 has 16 residues. Germline loops: CDR1 MGHRA, CDR2 YSYEKL. The CDR3 sequence: CASRQGPDRGTYEQYF. DNA of the CDR3: TGCGCCAGCAGACAAGGCCCAGACCGGGGAACCTACGAGCAGTACTTC.

This clonotype was seen at least ten times. The CDR3 DNA reads as TGCAGTGCTAGTTCAGGATCAACTGAAGCTTTCTTT. The encoded protein is CSASSGSTEAFF. The J gene is TRBJ1-1, the V gene TRBV20-1; D call uncertain. Trimming took 3 bases from V and 5 from J, leaving 10 bases between them. Germline CDR1 reads DFQATT; CDR2 reads SNEGSKA (reference sequence). The CDR3 loop spans 12 amino acids.

A few counts support this clonotype. The chain carries TRBV5-1 and TRBJ2-1; unclear D gene. V shed 3 bases and J shed 0 bases, with 13 bases lying between them. Germline CDR1 is SGHRS and CDR2 is YFSETQ. The CDR3 is 16 amino acids. The CDR3 loop is CASSYSIDSSYNEQFF. CDR3 coding DNA: TGCGCCAGCAGCTACTCTATTGATAGCTCCTACAATGAGCAGTTCTTC.

This clonotype has a count of ten or more. The genes are TRBV4-1 and TRBJ2-1, with 13 bases aligning to TRBD2. The junction had 2 bases not matched to a gene; V was cut back by 3 bases and J by 6 bases. CDR1 is MGHRA and CDR2 is YSYEKL in the germline V gene. This CDR3 has 15 residues. CDR3 sequence (DNA): TGCGCCAGCAGCCACAGGACTAGCGGGGGCAATGAGCAGTTCTTC. Its protein product is CASSHRTSGGNEQFF.

The V call is TRBV20-1, the J call TRBJ1-2; TRBD1 is a possible D gene (5 bases). V lost 4 bases and J 2 bases, leaving 8 bases between the germline ends. Germline CDR1 and CDR2: DFQATT and SNEGSKA (reference sequence). CDR3 size: 12 residues. This CDR3 reads CSATTANYGYTF. The DNA of the CDR3 is TGCAGTGCTACGACAGCAAACTATGGCTACACCTTC.

Many counts were recorded for this clonotype. V and J are TRBV2 and TRBJ2-1; 9 nucleotides align to TRBD2. V lost 3 bases, J lost 5 bases, and 2 bases stayed unmatched. Germline CDR1 is SNHLY and CDR2 is FYNNEI. This CDR3 is 14 amino acids long. CDR3 in amino acids: CASSEREGNNEQFF. The CDR3 DNA reads TGTGCCAGCAGTGAGCGGGAGGGGAACAATGAGCAGTTCTTC.